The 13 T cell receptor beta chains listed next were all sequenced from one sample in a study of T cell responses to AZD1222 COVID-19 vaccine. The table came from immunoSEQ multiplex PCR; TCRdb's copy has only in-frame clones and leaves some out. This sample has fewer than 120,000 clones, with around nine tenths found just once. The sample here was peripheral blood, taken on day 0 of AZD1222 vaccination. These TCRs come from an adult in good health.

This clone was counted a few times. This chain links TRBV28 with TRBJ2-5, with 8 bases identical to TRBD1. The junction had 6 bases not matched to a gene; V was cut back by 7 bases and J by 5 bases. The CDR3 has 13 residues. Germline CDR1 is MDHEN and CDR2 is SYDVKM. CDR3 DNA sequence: TGTGCCAGCACCACAGGGGGTTGGGAGACCCAGTACTTC. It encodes CASTTGGWETQYF.

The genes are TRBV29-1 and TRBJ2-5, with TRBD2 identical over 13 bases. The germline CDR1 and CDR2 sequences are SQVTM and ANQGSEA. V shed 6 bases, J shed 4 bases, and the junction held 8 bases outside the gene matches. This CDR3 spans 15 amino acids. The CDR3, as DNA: TGCAGCGTCAGGGGACTAGCGGGATCGGGAGAGACCCAGTACTTC. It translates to CSVRGLAGSGETQYF. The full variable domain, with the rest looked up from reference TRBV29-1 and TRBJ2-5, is SAVISQKPSRDICQRGTSLTIQCQVDSQVTMMFWYRQQPGQSLTLIATANQGSEATYESGFVIDKFPISRPNLTFSTLTVSNMSPEDSSIYLCSVRGLAGSGETQYFGPGTRLLVL.

CDR3 amino acids: CASSWQRTGELFF. The CDR3 DNA reads TGTGCCAGCAGCTGGCAGCGCACCGGGGAGCTGTTTTTT. The J gene is TRBJ2-2, the V gene TRBV5-8, with D unresolved. Trimming shortened V by 3 bases and J by 4 bases, and 7 bases separated the two germline ends. Per the germline V gene, CDR1 is SGHTS and CDR2 is YDEGEE. The CDR3 runs to 13 residues.

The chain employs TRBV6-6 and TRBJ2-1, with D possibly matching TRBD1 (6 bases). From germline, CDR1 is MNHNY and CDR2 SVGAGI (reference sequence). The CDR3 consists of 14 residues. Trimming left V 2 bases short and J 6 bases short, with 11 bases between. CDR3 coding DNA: TGTGCCAGCAGTTACCGGACAGCCCTCAATGAGCAGTTCTTC. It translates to CASSYRTALNEQFF.

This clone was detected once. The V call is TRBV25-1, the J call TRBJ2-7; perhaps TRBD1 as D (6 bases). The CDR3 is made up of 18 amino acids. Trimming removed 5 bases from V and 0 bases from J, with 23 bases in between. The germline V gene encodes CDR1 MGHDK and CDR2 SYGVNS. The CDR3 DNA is TGTGCCAGCAGTCCCGAGAGGGGGACGAGCTGGGTCTCCTACGAGCAGTACTTC. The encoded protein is CASSPERGTSWVSYEQYF.

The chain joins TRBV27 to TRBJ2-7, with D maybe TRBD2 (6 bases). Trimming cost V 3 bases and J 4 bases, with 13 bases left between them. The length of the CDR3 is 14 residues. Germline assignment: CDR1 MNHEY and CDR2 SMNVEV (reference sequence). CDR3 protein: CASSLGREVYEQYF. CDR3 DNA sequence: TGTGCCAGCAGTTTGGGCAGGGAGGTTTACGAGCAGTACTTC.

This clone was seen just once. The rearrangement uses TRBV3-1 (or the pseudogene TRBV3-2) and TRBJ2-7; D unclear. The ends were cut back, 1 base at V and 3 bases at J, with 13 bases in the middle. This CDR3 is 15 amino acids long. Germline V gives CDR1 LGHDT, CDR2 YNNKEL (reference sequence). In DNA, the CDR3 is TGTGCCAGCAGCCAAGTGGGCCTGTTACACTACGAGCAGTACTTC. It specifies CASSQVGLLHYEQYF.

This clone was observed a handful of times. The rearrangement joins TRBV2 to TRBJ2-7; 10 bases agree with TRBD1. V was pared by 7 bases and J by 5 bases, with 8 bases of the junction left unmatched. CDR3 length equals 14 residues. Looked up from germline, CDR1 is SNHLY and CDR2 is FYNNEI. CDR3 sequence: CASNNQGQGDEQYF. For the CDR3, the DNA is TGTGCCAGCAACAACCAAGGACAGGGGGACGAGCAGTACTTC. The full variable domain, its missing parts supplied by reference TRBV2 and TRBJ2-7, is EPEVTQTPSHQVTQMGQEVILRCVPISNHLYFYWYRQILGQKVEFLVSFYNNEISEKSEIFDDQFSVERPDGSNFTLKIRSTKLEDSAMYFCASNNQGQGDEQYFGPGTRLTVT.

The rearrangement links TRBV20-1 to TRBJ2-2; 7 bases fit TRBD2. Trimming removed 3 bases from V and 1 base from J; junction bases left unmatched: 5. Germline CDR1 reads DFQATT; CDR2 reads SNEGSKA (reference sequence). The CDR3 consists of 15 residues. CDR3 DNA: TGCAGTGCTAGTCGGGCGGGGGAGAACACCGGGGAGCTGTTTTTT. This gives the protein CSASRAGENTGELFF.

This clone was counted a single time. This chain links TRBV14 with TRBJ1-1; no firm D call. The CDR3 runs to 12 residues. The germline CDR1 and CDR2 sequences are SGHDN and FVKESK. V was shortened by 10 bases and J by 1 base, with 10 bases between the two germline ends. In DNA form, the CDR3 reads TGTGCCAACACCTCGGGGAACACTGAAGCTTTCTTT. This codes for CANTSGNTEAFF.

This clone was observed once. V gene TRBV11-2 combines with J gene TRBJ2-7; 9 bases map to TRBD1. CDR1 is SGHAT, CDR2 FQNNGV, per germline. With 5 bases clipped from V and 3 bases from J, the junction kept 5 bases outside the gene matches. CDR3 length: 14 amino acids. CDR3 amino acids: CASSLQTGGYEQYF. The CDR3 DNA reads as TGTGCCAGCAGCCTGCAGACAGGGGGCTACGAGCAGTACTTC.

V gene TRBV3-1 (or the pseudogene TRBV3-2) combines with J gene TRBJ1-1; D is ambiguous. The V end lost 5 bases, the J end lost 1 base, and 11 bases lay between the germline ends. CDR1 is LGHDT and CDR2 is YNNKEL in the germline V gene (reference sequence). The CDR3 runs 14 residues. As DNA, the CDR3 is TGTGCCAGCAGCAAAATTCCAGAGAACACTGAAGCTTTCTTT. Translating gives CASSKIPENTEAFF.

This CDR3 is CASSPQENQPQHF. DNA of the CDR3: TGTGCCAGCAGCCCTCAAGAAAATCAGCCCCAGCATTTT. The chain employs TRBV11-2 and TRBJ1-5; D call uncertain. Germline V gene sequence: CDR1 SGHAT, CDR2 FQNNGV. The CDR3 sequence is 13 residues long. Between the trimmed V and J ends, which lost 5 bases and 4 bases, there was a span of 9 bases.